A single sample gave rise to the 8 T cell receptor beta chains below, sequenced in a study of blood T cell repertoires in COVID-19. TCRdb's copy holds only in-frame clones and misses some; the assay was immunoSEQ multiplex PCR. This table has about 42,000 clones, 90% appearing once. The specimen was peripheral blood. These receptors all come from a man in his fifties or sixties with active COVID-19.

The CDR3 DNA reads TGTGCCTGGACCCTACAGGGGGTTTCAGCTTTCTTT. Protein product: CAWTLQGVSAFF. The gene calls are TRBV30 and TRBJ1-1, with 8 bases that match TRBD1. The CDR3 contains 12 residues. V lost 4 bases to trimming and J lost 10 bases; unmatched junction nucleotides: 8. Germline loops: CDR1 GTSNPN, CDR2 SVGIG (reference sequence).

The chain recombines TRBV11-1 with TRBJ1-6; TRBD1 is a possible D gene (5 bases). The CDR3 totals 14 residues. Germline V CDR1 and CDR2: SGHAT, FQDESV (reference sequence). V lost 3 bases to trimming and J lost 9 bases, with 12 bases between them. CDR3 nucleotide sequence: TGTGCCAGCAGCTTCCCGGGCGGGGGTTCACCCCTCCACTTT. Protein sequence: CASSFPGGGSPLHF.

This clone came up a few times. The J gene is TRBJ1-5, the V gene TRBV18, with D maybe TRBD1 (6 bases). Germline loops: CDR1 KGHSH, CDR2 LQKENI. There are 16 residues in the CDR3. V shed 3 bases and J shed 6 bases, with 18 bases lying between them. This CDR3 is CASSPRGALPSQPQHF. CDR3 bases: TGTGCCAGCTCACCCCGGGGGGCCCTCCCGAGTCAGCCCCAGCATTTT.

For the CDR3, the DNA is TGTGCCAGCAGGAAAACTCGGGACTTAAATCAGCCCCAGCATTTT. Translation: CASRKTRDLNQPQHF. The chain employs TRBV2 and TRBJ1-5; perhaps TRBD1 as D (5 bases). Germline CDR1 and CDR2: SNHLY and FYNNEI. V lost 6 bases and J 4 bases, leaving 16 bases between the germline ends. The CDR3 has 15 residues. Full variable domain (missing parts from reference TRBV2 and TRBJ1-5): EPEVTQTPSHQVTQMGQEVILRCVPISNHLYFYWYRQILGQKVEFLVSFYNNEISEKSEIFDDQFSVERPDGSNFTLKIRSTKLEDSAMYFCASRKTRDLNQPQHFGDGTRLSIL.

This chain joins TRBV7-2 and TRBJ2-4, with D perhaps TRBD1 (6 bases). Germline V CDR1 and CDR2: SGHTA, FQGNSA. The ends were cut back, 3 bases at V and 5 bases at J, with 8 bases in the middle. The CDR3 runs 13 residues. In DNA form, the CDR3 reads TGTGCCAGCAGCTTGCGGACAGAAAACATTCAGTACTTC. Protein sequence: CASSLRTENIQYF.

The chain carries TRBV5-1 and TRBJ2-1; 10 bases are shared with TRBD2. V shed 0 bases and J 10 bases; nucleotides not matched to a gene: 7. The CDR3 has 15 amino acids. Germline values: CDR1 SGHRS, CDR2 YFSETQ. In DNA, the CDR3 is TGCGCCAGCAGCTTGGGGTCTAGCGGGGGAGAGGAGCAGTTCTTC. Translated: CASSLGSSGGEEQFF.

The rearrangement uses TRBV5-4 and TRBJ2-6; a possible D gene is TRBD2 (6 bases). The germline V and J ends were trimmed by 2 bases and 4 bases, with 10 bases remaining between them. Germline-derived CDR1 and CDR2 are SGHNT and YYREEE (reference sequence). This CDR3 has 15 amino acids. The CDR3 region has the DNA TGTGCCAGCAGCTTCGGGGGATCAGGGGCCAACGTCCTGACTTTC. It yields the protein CASSFGGSGANVLTF.

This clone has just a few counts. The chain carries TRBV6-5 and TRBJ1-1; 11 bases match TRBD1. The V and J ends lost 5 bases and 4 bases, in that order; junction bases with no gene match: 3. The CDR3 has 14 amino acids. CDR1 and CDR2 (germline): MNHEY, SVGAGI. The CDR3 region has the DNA TGTGCCAGCAGTAAGGGACAGGGGGGCACTGAAGCTTTCTTT. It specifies CASSKGQGGTEAFF.